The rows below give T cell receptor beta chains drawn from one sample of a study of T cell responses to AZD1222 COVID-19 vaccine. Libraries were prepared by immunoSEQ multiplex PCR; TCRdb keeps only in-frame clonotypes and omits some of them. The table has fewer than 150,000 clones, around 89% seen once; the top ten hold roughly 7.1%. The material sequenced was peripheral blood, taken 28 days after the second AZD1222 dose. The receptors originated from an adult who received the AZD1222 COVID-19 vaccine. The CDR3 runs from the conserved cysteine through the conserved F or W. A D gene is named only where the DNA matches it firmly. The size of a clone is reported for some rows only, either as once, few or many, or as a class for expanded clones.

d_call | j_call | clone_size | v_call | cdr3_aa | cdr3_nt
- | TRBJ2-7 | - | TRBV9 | CASSPQVEGSAYEQYF | TGTGCCAGCAGCCCCCAGGTTGAGGGGTCAGCCTACGAGCAGTACTTC
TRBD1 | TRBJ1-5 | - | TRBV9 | CASSKDRVGQPQHF | TGTGCCAGCTCCAAGGACAGGGTAGGGCAGCCCCAGCATTTT
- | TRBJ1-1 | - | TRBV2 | CASSDPQRDSGHLSFF | TGTGCCAGCAGTGACCCCCAACGCGACAGTGGGCATTTGTCTTTCTTT
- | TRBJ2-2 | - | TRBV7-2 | CASSLSTGKLLTGELFF | TGTGCCAGCAGCTTATCAACAGGGAAATTACTCACCGGGGAGCTGTTTTTT
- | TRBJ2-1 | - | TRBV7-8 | CASSLPDNLYNEQFF | TGTGCCAGCAGCTTACCGGACAACTTGTACAATGAGCAGTTCTTC
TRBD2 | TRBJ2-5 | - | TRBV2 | CASTPTPLAGGKTQYF | TGTGCCAGCACCCCCACCCCACTAGCGGGGGGAAAGACCCAGTACTTC
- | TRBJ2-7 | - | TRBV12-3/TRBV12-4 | CASSLLTYEQYF | TGTGCCAGCAGTTTACTTACCTACGAGCAGTACTTC
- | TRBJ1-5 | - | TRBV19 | CASSIGSGYNQPQHF | TGTGCCAGTAGTATAGGGTCAGGCTACAATCAGCCCCAGCATTTT
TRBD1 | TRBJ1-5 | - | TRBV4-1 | CASSQERTGGQPQHF | TGCGCCAGCAGCCAGGAAAGGACAGGGGGACAGCCCCAGCATTTT
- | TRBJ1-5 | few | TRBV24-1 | CATNGNFGNNQPQHF | TGTGCCACCAACGGCAATTTCGGGAACAATCAGCCCCAGCATTTT
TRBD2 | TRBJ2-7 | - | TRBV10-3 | CAISLAGLSYEQYF | TGTGCCATCAGTCTAGCGGGCCTCTCCTACGAGCAGTACTTC
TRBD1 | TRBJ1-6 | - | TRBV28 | CASTPPGTEYGSPLHF | TGTGCCAGCACCCCCCCCGGGACAGAATATGGGTCACCCCTCCACTTT
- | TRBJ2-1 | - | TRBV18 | CASSPPPSYNEQFF | TGTGCCAGCTCACCACCCCCCTCCTACAATGAGCAGTTCTTC
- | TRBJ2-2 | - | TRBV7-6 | CASRAQANTGELFF | TGTGCCAGCCGGGCTCAAGCGAACACCGGGGAGCTGTTTTTT
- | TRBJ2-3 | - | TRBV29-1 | CSVEVGDSQYF | TGCAGCGTTGAAGTAGGAGACAGTCAGTATTTT
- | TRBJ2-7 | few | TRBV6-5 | CASSYSAGSPYEQYF | TGTGCCAGCAGTTACTCGGCAGGGAGCCCCTACGAGCAGTACTTC
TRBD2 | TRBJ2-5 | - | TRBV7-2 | CASSPAGGPRETQYF | TGTGCCAGCAGCCCAGCGGGGGGGCCAAGAGAGACCCAGTACTTC
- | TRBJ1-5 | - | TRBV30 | CAWSWGTGNQPQHF | TGTGCCTGGAGTTGGGGGACCGGTAATCAGCCCCAGCATTTT
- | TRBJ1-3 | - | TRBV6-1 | CASSEIYTTGNTIYF | TGTGCCAGCAGTGAAATCTATACCACGGGAAACACCATATATTTT
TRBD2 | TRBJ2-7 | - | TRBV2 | CASLGSGSYEQYF | TGTGCCAGCCTCGGTAGCGGGAGCTACGAGCAGTACTTC
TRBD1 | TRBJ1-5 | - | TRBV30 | CAMSSGQGRIVSNQPQHF | TGTGCGATGAGCAGCGGACAGGGTCGAATCGTTAGCAATCAGCCCCAGCATTTT
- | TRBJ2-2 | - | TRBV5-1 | CASSLWGAGSGELFF | TGCGCCAGCAGCCTCTGGGGCGCGGGCAGCGGGGAGCTGTTTTTT
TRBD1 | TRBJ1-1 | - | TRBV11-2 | CASSLERQGRTEAFF | TGTGCCAGCAGCTTAGAGCGACAGGGGAGGACTGAAGCTTTCTTT
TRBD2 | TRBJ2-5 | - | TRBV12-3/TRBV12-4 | CASSREGYETQYF | TGTGCCAGCAGTCGGGAGGGTTATGAGACCCAGTACTTC
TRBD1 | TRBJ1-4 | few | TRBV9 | CASSAPGQGYEKLFF | TGTGCCAGCAGCGCCCCGGGACAGGGGTATGAAAAACTGTTTTTT
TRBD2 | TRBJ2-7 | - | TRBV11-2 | CASSLEGGTSLLSEQYF | TGTGCCAGCAGCTTAGAGGGAGGGACTAGTCTCCTTTCCGAGCAGTACTTC
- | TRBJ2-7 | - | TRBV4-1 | CASSQVIGEQYF | TGCGCCAGCAGCCAAGTTATTGGGGAGCAGTACTTC
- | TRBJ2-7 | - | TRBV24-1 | CATSDLGPRRTASQYF | TGTGCCACCAGTGATTTGGGTCCCCGCCGGACGGCGTCGCAGTACTTC